This record looks at one T cell receptor (beta chain) sequence and its context. Antigen unknown. These data originate in a study of blood T cells in healthy people across ages. A second about 6 to 12 cycle PCR used barcoded and J-beta primers. Using its own MiXCR run on the 5' RACE reads, TCRdb lists one record per CDR3 protein. The profile shows 1.5 million or so distinct CDR3 sequences, roughly two fifths of them singletons. V shed 3 bases, J shed 6 bases, and the junction held 4 bases outside the gene matches. The germline gives CDR1 ENHRY, CDR2 SYGVKD. The CDR3 covers 14 residues. Per sample, a minimum of 6 million PBMCs were isolated. Whole-study results and caveats: Observed TCR beta diversity per million T cells went down as age went up. This fall followed a roughly linear course with age.

The sample comprised blood. The rearrangement joins TRBV10-3 to TRBJ2-1; TRBD2 aligns across 8 bases. The TCR originated in a woman between 18 and 29 years old in good health. The DNA for the CDR3 is TGTGCCATCAGTGATCCCCGGGAGGGCAATGAGCAGTTCTTC. The encoded protein is CAISDPREGNEQFF.